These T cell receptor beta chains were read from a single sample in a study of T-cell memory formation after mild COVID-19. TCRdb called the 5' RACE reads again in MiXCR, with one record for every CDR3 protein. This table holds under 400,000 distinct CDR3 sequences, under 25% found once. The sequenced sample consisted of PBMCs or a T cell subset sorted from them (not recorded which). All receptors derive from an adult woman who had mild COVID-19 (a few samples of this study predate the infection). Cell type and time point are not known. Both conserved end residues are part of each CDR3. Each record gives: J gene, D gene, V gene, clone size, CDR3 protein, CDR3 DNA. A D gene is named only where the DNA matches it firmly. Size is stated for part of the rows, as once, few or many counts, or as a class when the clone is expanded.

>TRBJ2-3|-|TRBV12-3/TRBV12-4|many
CASSLASTDTQYF
TGTGCCAGCAGCTTAGCCAGCACAGATACGCAGTATTTT
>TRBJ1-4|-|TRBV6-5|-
CASSRLPGATNEKLFF
TGTGCCAGCAGTCGACTTCCGGGGGCTACTAATGAAAAACTGTTTTTT
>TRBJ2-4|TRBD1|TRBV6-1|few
CASSVNRGSKNIQYF
TGTGCCAGCAGTGTGAACAGGGGGTCAAAAAACATTCAGTACTTC
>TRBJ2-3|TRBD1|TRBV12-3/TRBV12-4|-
CASSPWTGVKDTQYF
TGTGCCAGCAGTCCGTGGACAGGGGTTAAAGATACGCAGTATTTT
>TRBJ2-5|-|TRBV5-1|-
CASSSGTALETQYF
TGCGCCAGCAGCTCCGGGACGGCCTTAGAGACCCAGTACTTC
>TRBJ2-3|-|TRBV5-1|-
CASSLDRTSTDTQYF
TGCGCCAGCAGCTTGGACAGGACAAGCACAGATACGCAGTATTTT
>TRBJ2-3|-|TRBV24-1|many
CATSGDTDTQYF
TGTGCCACCAGCGGGGACACAGATACGCAGTATTTT
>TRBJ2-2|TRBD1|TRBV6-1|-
CASRRTGGNTGELFF
TGTGCCAGCAGACGAACAGGGGGGAACACCGGGGAGCTGTTTTTT
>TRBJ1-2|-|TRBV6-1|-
CASSNKGSLYGYTF
TGTGCCAGCAGCAACAAGGGCAGCCTCTATGGCTACACCTTC
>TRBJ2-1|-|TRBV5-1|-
CASSPRVGGVFYNEQFF
TGCGCCAGCAGCCCGCGGGTCGGCGGGGTCTTTTACAATGAGCAGTTCTTC
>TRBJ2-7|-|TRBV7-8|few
CASPPWGEQYF
TGTGCCAGCCCACCCTGGGGAGAGCAGTACTTC
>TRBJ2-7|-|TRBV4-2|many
CASSPGAGSSYEQYF
TGTGCCAGCAGCCCCGGGGCCGGAAGCTCCTACGAGCAGTACTTC
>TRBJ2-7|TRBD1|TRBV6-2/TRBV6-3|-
CASRGTGKGEQYF
TGTGCCAGCAGGGGGACAGGGAAGGGCGAGCAGTACTTC
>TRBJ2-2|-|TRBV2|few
CASSARPPGNTGELFF
TGTGCCAGCAGTGCCCGGCCCCCCGGGAACACCGGGGAGCTGTTTTTT
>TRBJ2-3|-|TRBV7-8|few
CASSFQPRDTQYF
TGTGCCAGCAGCTTCCAGCCTAGGGATACGCAGTATTTT
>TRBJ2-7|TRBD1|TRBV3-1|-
CASGQPQGLEQYF
TGTGCCAGCGGCCAACCACAGGGGCTCGAGCAGTACTTC
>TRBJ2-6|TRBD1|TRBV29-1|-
CSTSGTGGTGANVLTF
TGCAGCACCTCCGGGACAGGGGGTACCGGGGCCAACGTCCTGACTTTC
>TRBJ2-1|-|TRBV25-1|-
CASSESPPQSYNEQFF
TGTGCCAGCAGTGAATCCCCTCCCCAGTCCTACAATGAGCAGTTCTTC
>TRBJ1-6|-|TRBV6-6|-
CASSYTLGQSNSPLHF
TGTGCCAGCAGTTATACCCTAGGACAGAGTAATTCACCCCTCCACTTT
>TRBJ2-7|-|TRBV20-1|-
CSAQWGAYEQYF
TGCAGTGCTCAGTGGGGGGCCTACGAGCAGTACTTC
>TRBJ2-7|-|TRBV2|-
CASSERLEYRNEQYF
TGTGCCAGCAGTGAGAGGCTGGAATACCGGAACGAGCAGTACTTC
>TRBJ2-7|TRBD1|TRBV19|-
CASRNPRDRGNEQYF
TGTGCCAGTAGAAACCCTCGGGACAGGGGCAACGAGCAGTACTTC
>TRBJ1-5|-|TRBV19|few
CASSRGQAQPQHF
TGTGCCAGTAGTCGAGGGCAGGCTCAGCCCCAGCATTTT
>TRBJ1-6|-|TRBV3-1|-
CASSQGSPWTLHF
TGTGCCAGCAGCCAGGGTAGCCCTTGGACCCTCCACTTT
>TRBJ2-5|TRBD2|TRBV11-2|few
CASSSPSWTSQETQYF
TGTGCCAGCAGCTCCCCTTCGTGGACTAGCCAAGAGACCCAGTACTTC
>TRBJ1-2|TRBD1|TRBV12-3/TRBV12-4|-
CASSPNQGQGGGYTF
TGTGCCAGCAGTCCCAACCAGGGACAGGGAGGCGGCTACACCTTC
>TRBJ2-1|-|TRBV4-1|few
CASSQGLSSYNEQFF
TGCGCCAGCAGCCAGGGGCTCAGCTCCTACAATGAGCAGTTCTTC
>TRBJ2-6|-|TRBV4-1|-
CASSRSSSGANVLTF
TGCGCCAGCAGCCGGTCCTCATCTGGGGCCAACGTCCTGACTTTC
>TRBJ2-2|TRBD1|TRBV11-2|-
CASSKGTEHTGELFF
TGTGCCAGCAGCAAGGGGACAGAACACACCGGGGAGCTGTTTTTT
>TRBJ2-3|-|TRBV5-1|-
CASSPLETDTQYF
TGCGCCAGCAGCCCCCTCGAAACGGATACGCAGTATTTT
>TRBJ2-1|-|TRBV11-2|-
CASSFMHNEQFF
TGTGCCAGCAGCTTCATGCACAATGAGCAGTTCTTC
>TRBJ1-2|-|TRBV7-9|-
CASLRFDGYTF
TGTGCCAGCTTAAGATTCGATGGCTACACCTTC
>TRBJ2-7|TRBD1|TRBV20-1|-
CSARLQGARREQYF
TGCAGTGCTAGGTTACAGGGGGCGCGCCGGGAGCAGTACTTC
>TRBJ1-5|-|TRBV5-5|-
CASSLVEGGQPQHF
TGTGCCAGCAGCTTGGTGGAGGGGGGACAGCCCCAGCATTTT
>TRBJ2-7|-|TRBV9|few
CASSVGGPLIYEQYF
TGTGCCAGCAGCGTAGGCGGCCCCCTTATCTACGAGCAGTACTTC
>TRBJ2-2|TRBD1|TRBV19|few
CASSSTGYTGELFF
TGTGCCAGTAGTTCGACAGGGTATACCGGGGAGCTGTTTTTT
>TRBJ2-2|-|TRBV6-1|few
CASSEFVTPRPTNTGELFF
TGTGCCAGCAGTGAATTCGTGACCCCGCGCCCTACGAACACCGGGGAGCTGTTTTTT
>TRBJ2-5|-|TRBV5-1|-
CASSPSLQGRVRETQYF
TGCGCCAGCAGCCCCTCACTCCAGGGCAGGGTCAGAGAGACCCAGTACTTC
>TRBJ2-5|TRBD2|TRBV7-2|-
CASSLGLAGGPTVQETQYF
TGTGCCAGCAGCCTAGGACTAGCGGGGGGGCCGACGGTCCAAGAGACCCAGTACTTC
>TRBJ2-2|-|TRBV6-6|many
CASSYGGTNTGELFF
TGTGCCAGCAGTTACGGGGGTACCAACACCGGGGAGCTGTTTTTT
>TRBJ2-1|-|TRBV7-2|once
CASSFYLGSYNEQFF
TGTGCCAGCAGCTTCTATTTAGGTTCCTACAATGAGCAGTTCTTC
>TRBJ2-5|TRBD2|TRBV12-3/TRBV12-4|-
CASSLSAGSETQYF
TGTGCCAGCAGTTTATCAGCGGGAAGCGAGACCCAGTACTTC
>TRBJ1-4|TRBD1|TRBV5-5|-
CASSWDRESEKLFF
TGTGCCAGCAGCTGGGACAGGGAAAGTGAAAAACTGTTTTTT
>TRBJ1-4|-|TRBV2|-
CASGLGSLNEKLFF
TGTGCCAGTGGGTTGGGCAGCCTCAATGAAAAACTGTTTTTT
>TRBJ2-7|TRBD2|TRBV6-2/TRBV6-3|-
CASSYSSGSAIEQYF
TGTGCCAGCAGTTACTCTAGCGGGAGTGCGATCGAGCAGTACTTC
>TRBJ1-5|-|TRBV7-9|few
CASSFTSSNQPQHF
TGTGCCAGCAGCTTTACATCTAGCAATCAGCCCCAGCATTTT
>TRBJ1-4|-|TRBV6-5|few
CASSYSTAGKLFF
TGTGCCAGCAGTTACTCAACTGCCGGAAAACTGTTTTTT
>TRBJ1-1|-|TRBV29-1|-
CSVEQSLNTEAFF
TGCAGCGTTGAGCAGAGCCTAAACACTGAAGCTTTCTTT
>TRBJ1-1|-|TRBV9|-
CASSLTDRLNTEAFF
TGTGCCAGCAGCCTAACCGACAGACTGAACACTGAAGCTTTCTTT
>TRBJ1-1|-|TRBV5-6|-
CASQIGAGTEAFF
TGTGCCAGCCAAATTGGGGCGGGCACTGAAGCTTTCTTT
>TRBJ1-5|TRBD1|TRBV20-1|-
CSARVAQGQTASNQPQHF
TGCAGTGCTAGAGTTGCGCAGGGACAGACCGCTAGCAATCAGCCCCAGCATTTT
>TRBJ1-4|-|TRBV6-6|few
CASSYSRGVNDEKLFF
TGTGCCAGCAGTTACTCAAGGGGGGTAAACGATGAAAAACTGTTTTTT
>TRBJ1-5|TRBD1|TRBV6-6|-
CASSYFDREGNQPQHF
TGTGCCAGCAGTTACTTTGACAGGGAGGGCAATCAGCCCCAGCATTTT